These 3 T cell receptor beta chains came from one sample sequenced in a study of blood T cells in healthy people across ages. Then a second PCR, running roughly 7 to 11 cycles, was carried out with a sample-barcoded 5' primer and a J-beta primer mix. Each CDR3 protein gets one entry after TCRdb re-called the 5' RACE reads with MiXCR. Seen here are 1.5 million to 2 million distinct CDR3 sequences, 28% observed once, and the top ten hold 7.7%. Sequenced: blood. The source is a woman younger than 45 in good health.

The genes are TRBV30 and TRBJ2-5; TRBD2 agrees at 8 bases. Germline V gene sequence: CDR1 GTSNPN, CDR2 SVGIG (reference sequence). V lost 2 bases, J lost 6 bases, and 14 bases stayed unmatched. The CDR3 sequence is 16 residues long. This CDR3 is CAWSLGPSGSGKTQYF. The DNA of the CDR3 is TGTGCCTGGAGTTTGGGACCGAGCGGGAGCGGGAAGACCCAGTACTTC.

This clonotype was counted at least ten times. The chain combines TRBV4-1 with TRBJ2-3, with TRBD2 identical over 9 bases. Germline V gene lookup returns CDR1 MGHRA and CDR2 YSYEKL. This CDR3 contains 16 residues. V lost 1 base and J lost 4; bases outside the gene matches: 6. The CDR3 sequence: CASSQGRRGGADTQYF. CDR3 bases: TGCGCCAGCAGCCAAGGGCGGCGGGGGGGCGCAGATACGCAGTATTTT.

CDR3: CASSLTGPADTQYF. The CDR3 nucleotides read TGTGCCAGCAGCTTAACCGGGCCCGCAGATACGCAGTATTTT. This chain connects TRBV7-9 to TRBJ2-3; D is ambiguous. This CDR3 region has 14 residues. CDR1 and CDR2 (germline): SEHNR, FQNEAQ (reference sequence). V shed 2 bases and J shed 4 bases, with 10 bases lying between them. The full variable domain, with the rest looked up from reference TRBV7-9 and TRBJ2-3, is DTGVSQNPRHKITKRGQNVTFRCDPISEHNRLYWYRQTLGQGPEFLTYFQNEAQLEKSRLLSDRFSAERPKGSFSTLEIQRTEQGDSAMYLCASSLTGPADTQYFGPGTRLTVL.